These 26 T cell receptor beta chains were sequenced from one sample in a study of spatial heterogeneity in lung cancer. TCRdb re-analysed the 5' RACE reads in MiXCR, keeping a single row per CDR3 protein. The data contain around 24,000 distinct CDR3 sequences, roughly 6.9% of them seen just once; the ten biggest clones take up approximately 15%. Time point indicated: sample taken at primary tumor resection. Tumor, nontumor lung or frozen PBMC supplied whole RNA, sequenced without sorting. Source: PBMCs, taken at surgery. The receptors derive from a male donor with early-stage non-small cell lung cancer.

This clonotype was detected many times. The rearrangement links TRBV7-9 to TRBJ1-1, with D unresolved. V shed 5 bases and J shed 0 bases, with 10 bases lying between them. Germline CDR1 is SEHNR and CDR2 is FQNEAQ (reference sequence). CDR3 size: 14 residues. This CDR3 reads CASSHGPVNTEAFF. As DNA, the CDR3 is TGTGCCAGCAGCCACGGACCGGTGAACACTGAAGCTTTCTTT.

This clonotype was observed many times. The rearrangement uses TRBV4-1 and TRBJ1-5; TRBD1 might be the D (5 bases). Trimming removed 0 bases from V and 6 bases from J, with 12 bases in between. CDR1 and CDR2 from the germline V gene are MGHRA and YSYEKL. The CDR3 has 15 amino acids. CDR3 nucleotide sequence: TGCGCCAGCAGCCAAGAAGGGCGGGGCGGTCAGCCCCAGCATTTT. It specifies CASSQEGRGGQPQHF.

Many counts were recorded for this clonotype. The chain is built from TRBV5-1 and TRBJ2-1; D is ambiguous. Germline V CDR1 and CDR2: SGHRS, YFSETQ. The CDR3 extends over 15 amino acids. V was trimmed by 2 bases and J by 0 bases, leaving 9 bases between them. The CDR3 DNA reads TGCGCCAGCAGCTTCGACCCCAGCTCCTACAATGAGCAGTTCTTC. Residues: CASSFDPSSYNEQFF.

In its sample, this clonotype was seen many times. The chain recombines TRBV20-1 with TRBJ2-7; 8 nucleotides align to TRBD2. The V gene end was trimmed by 4 bases and the J gene end by 6 bases; junction bases not matched to a gene: 14. The V gene's germline CDR1 is DFQATT and CDR2 SNEGSKA (reference sequence). The CDR3 is made up of 15 amino acids. CDR3 in DNA: TGCAGTGCTACCCTAGCTGGCCGGGGGGGCGTCGAGCAGTACTTC. This gives the protein CSATLAGRGGVEQYF.

This clonotype turned up a few times. The chain links TRBV24-1 to TRBJ2-3; D is uncertain. V dropped 3 bases and J dropped 0 bases, with 0 bases sitting between them. Germline V CDR1 and CDR2: KGHDR, SFDVKD. The CDR3 extends over 12 amino acids. The CDR3 is CATSDSTDTQYF. The CDR3 region has the DNA TGTGCCACCAGTGATAGCACAGATACGCAGTATTTT.

This clonotype was recorded many times. V usage is TRBV9 and J usage is TRBJ1-3, with a tentative D call TRBD1 (6 bases). Germline V gene lookup returns CDR1 SGDLS and CDR2 YYNGEE. V gave up 6 bases and J gave up 0 bases, with 19 bases separating them. The CDR3 sequence is 17 residues long. CDR3 in amino acids: CASTRGRGRRSGNTIYF. CDR3 DNA: TGTGCCAGCACCAGGGGACGCGGACGGCGCTCTGGAAACACCATATATTTT.

In this sample, this clonotype turned up many times. The chain couples TRBV20-1 to TRBJ2-1, with D possibly TRBD2 on 5 matching bases. The germline gives CDR1 DFQATT, CDR2 SNEGSKA (reference sequence). The length of the CDR3 is 13 residues. Trimming left V 2 bases short and J 6 bases short, with 11 bases between. The CDR3 coding sequence is TGCAGTGCTAGAAGGGCTAGCACCAATGAGCAGTTCTTC. Its translation is CSARRASTNEQFF.

This clonotype was found many times. The chain recombines TRBV24-1 with TRBJ2-2; the D is unclear. V lost 4 bases to trimming and J lost 5 bases, with 10 bases between them. The CDR3 runs 14 residues. CDR1 is KGHDR, CDR2 SFDVKD, per germline. CDR3 coding DNA: TGTGCCACCAGTGAGGGCCGGGCTACCGGGGAGCTGTTTTTT. Its protein is CATSEGRATGELFF.

This clonotype is medium-sized by share. The chain is built from TRBV28 and TRBJ1-1, with D unresolved. CDR3 length: 12 residues. With 3 bases removed from V and 8 bases from J, the gap between germline ends came to 10 bases. The germline gives CDR1 MDHEN, CDR2 SYDVKM. CDR3 nucleotide sequence: TGTGCCAGCAGTTTGTGGTTAACCGAAGCTTTCTTT. Translated, it gives CASSLWLTEAFF.

This chain links TRBV10-3 with TRBJ2-3; possible D gene TRBD1, 5 bases. From germline, CDR1 is ENHRY and CDR2 SYGVKD. The CDR3 contains 13 residues. V gave up 7 bases and J gave up 1 base, with 9 bases separating them. The CDR3 DNA reads TGTGCCATCAATGGGGCCCGCACAGATACGCAGTATTTT. As protein: CAINGARTDTQYF.

This clonotype was observed at least ten times. The chain combines TRBV11-2 with TRBJ2-7; 8 bases map to TRBD1. CDR1 is SGHAT and CDR2 is FQNNGV in the germline V gene. CDR3 length: 18 residues. Germline trimming cut 1 base from V and 0 bases from J; bases unmatched to any gene: 11. Here the CDR3 DNA reads TGTGCCAGCAGCTTAGGACCCGGACAGGGAGTAAGCTCCTACGAGCAGTACTTC. This codes for CASSLGPGQGVSSYEQYF.

The chain links TRBV7-8 to TRBJ1-1, with D tentatively TRBD1 (6 bases). With 2 bases removed from V and 7 bases from J, the gap between germline ends came to 11 bases. This CDR3 is 13 amino acids long. Per the germline V gene, CDR1 is SGHVS and CDR2 is FQNEAQ. CDR3 region: CASSLQGTGEAFF. Written as DNA, the CDR3 is TGTGCCAGCAGCTTACAGGGGACGGGTGAAGCTTTCTTT.

This clonotype was seen ten or more times. V usage is TRBV20-1 and J usage is TRBJ2-3; 11 bases align to TRBD2. The CDR3 runs to 15 residues. The junction had 10 bases not matched to a gene; V was cut back by 4 bases and J by 7 bases. CDR1 DFQATT and CDR2 SNEGSKA come from the germline V gene (reference sequence). The DNA of the CDR3 is TGCAGTGCTACAAAATTAGCGGGAGGGGGAAATACGCAGTATTTT. Its protein product is CSATKLAGGGNTQYF.

In this sample, this clonotype turned up many times. J is TRBJ1-5 and V is TRBV5-5, with D unresolved. The CDR3 extends over 16 amino acids. With 2 bases removed from V and 4 bases from J, the gap between germline ends came to 16 bases. The germline CDR1 and CDR2 sequences are SGHKS and YYEKEE (reference sequence). The CDR3: CASSLAEGTGNQPQHF. In DNA form, the CDR3 reads TGTGCCAGCAGCTTAGCCGAGGGTACGGGGAATCAGCCCCAGCATTTT.

This clonotype ranks as medium-sized. V and J are TRBV29-1 and TRBJ2-1, with TRBD1 identical over 8 bases. Germline-derived CDR1 and CDR2 are SQVTM and ANQGSEA. This CDR3 is built from 13 residues. Unmatched junction bases numbered 8, after V lost 4 bases and J lost 9 bases. This CDR3 is CSVARDRTTEQFF. The CDR3 DNA reads as TGCAGCGTTGCCAGGGACAGGACAACTGAGCAGTTCTTC.

This chain joins TRBV7-9 and TRBJ2-3, with D possibly TRBD2 on 6 matching bases. Germline V gene sequence: CDR1 SEHNR, CDR2 FQNEAQ (reference sequence). V was clipped by 10 bases and J by 2 bases, with 10 bases between them. This CDR3 has 12 amino acids. The DNA of the CDR3 is TGTGCCAATGCGGGAATCACAGATACGCAGTATTTT. As protein: CANAGITDTQYF.

This clonotype was seen a few times. At one of its ends the junction is not consistent with the germline gene, which may arise from a read error. This chain uses TRBV12-3 or TRBV12-4 with TRBJ1-5; 7 nucleotides agree with TRBD1. This CDR3 spans 14 amino acids. CDR3 bases: TGTGCCAGCAGTTTTACAGGGGTCAATCGGCCCCAGCATTTT. It specifies CASSFTGVNRPQHF.

The sample holds a few counts of this clonotype. The chain is built from TRBV12-3 or TRBV12-4 and TRBJ1-5; unclear D gene. V lost 7 bases and J lost 2, with 9 bases in between. The CDR3 runs to 13 residues. CDR3 bases: TGTGCCAGCACCAACGGGGGCAATCAGCCCCAGCATTTT. Protein: CASTNGGNQPQHF.

This clonotype was detected a few times. V usage is TRBV28 and J usage is TRBJ2-5, with 9 bases matching TRBD1. Unmatched junction bases numbered 13, after V lost 6 bases and J lost 2 bases. Germline V gene sequence: CDR1 MDHEN, CDR2 SYDVKM. The CDR3 totals 17 residues. The CDR3 region is CASRSPGQGRRQETQYF. The CDR3 DNA is TGTGCCAGCAGATCCCCGGGACAGGGTCGACGGCAAGAGACCCAGTACTTC.

By frequency in the sample, this clonotype is medium-sized. The chain couples TRBV11-2 to TRBJ2-4, with D maybe TRBD1 (6 bases). Germline values: CDR1 SGHAT, CDR2 FQNNGV. This CDR3 is 15 amino acids long. The V end lost 2 bases, the J end lost 4 bases, and 12 bases lay between the germline ends. CDR3 bases: TGTGCCAGCAGCTTACCACAGGGTATTAAAAACATTCAGTACTTC. It yields the protein CASSLPQGIKNIQYF.

The V call is TRBV3-1, the J call TRBJ2-2; 9 positions agree with TRBD2. The V gene end was trimmed by 4 bases and the J gene end by 5 bases; junction bases not matched to a gene: 8. This CDR3 is built from 16 residues. Germline loops: CDR1 LGHDT, CDR2 YNNKEL (reference sequence). Here the CDR3 DNA reads TGTGCCAGCAGCCCGGAGCCTAGCGGGGTTACCGGGGAGCTGTTTTTT. Its protein is CASSPEPSGVTGELFF.

This clonotype came up many times. The genes are TRBV28 and TRBJ1-6; the D is unclear. Deletions cut 5 bases from V and 8 bases from J, with 16 bases between. CDR3 length: 15 amino acids. The germline CDR1 and CDR2 sequences are MDHEN and SYDVKM. The CDR3 DNA reads as TGTGCCAGCAGTCCTACCCCGGGAAGTTATTCACCCCTCCACTTT. This gives the protein CASSPTPGSYSPLHF.

This clonotype was detected only a few times. This chain joins TRBV5-5 and TRBJ2-1, with no clear D. The CDR3 extends over 14 amino acids. Germline loops: CDR1 SGHKS, CDR2 YYEKEE (reference sequence). V was shortened by 5 bases and J by 5 bases, with 14 bases between the two germline ends. The CDR3: CASSRQPPNNEQFF. CDR3 DNA: TGTGCCAGCAGTCGCCAGCCCCCGAACAATGAGCAGTTCTTC.

This clonotype occurred a few times. J is TRBJ1-1 and V is TRBV5-4; weak D call: TRBD1 (6 bases). Trimming removed 1 base at V and 5 bases at J, with 12 bases between. The CDR3 covers 14 residues. Germline V CDR1 and CDR2: SGHNT, YYREEE (reference sequence). In DNA, the CDR3 is TGTGCCAGCAGCTTGTCAGTAAGGGGGACTGAAGCTTTCTTT. It specifies CASSLSVRGTEAFF. The full variable domain, with the rest looked up from reference TRBV5-4 and TRBJ1-1, is ETGVTQSPTHLIKTRGQQVTLRCSSQSGHNTVSWYQQALGQGPQFIFQYYREEENGRGNFPPRFSGLQFPNYSSELNVNALELDDSALYLCASSLSVRGTEAFFGQGTRLTVV.

This clonotype turned up a few times. The chain carries TRBV6-5 and TRBJ2-7, with D hard to call. With 0 bases removed from V and 0 bases from J, the gap between germline ends came to 6 bases. CDR3 length: 14 amino acids. The germline V gene encodes CDR1 MNHEY and CDR2 SVGAGI. CDR3 amino acids: CASSYSKGSYEQYF. The CDR3, as DNA: TGTGCCAGCAGTTACTCGAAGGGCTCCTACGAGCAGTACTTC.

The V call is TRBV20-1, the J call TRBJ2-3; 10 nucleotides line up with TRBD2. The CDR3 runs to 16 residues. V trimming: 1 base; J trimming: 4 bases; junction bases outside the gene matches: 8. The germline V gene encodes CDR1 DFQATT and CDR2 SNEGSKA (reference sequence). The CDR3 nucleotides are TGCAGTGCTAGAGGGCTGGCTAGCGGGAGTGCAGATACGCAGTATTTT. Translated, it gives CSARGLASGSADTQYF.